This TCR beta chain came from a study of radiotherapy plus CTLA-4 blockade in lung cancer. At the level of the study: Patients showed objective responses in around a sixth of cases and disease control in under 40%.

Remarks on this clone: The antigen remains unidentified.

The V and J ends lost 11 bases and 6 bases, in that order; junction bases with no gene match: 10. This CDR3 has 14 residues. Whole-study results and caveats: Blood TCR clones of tumor origin expanded after radiotherapy plus ipilimumab. Best predicting response, reportedly, were early blood T cell clone dynamics, with interferon-beta.

The assay was immunoSEQ multiplex PCR, and TCRdb's table has in-frame clones only and misses some. This sample has about 110,000 clones, with about four fifths found just once. The sequence was obtained from a human donor with non-small cell lung cancer that progressed on radiotherapy plus ipilimumab. Some clones in this sample may be carry-over from other donors' samples. Sample: peripheral blood, taken from a patient treated with radiotherapy plus ipilimumab. V and J are TRBV23-1 and TRBJ2-2; 9 bases line up with TRBD1. TRBV23-1 is sorted into the ORF group, with uncertain function. CDR3 amino acids: CAGTDRGSPGELFF. CDR3 DNA: TGCGCCGGGACGGACAGGGGTTCTCCCGGGGAGCTGTTTTTT.